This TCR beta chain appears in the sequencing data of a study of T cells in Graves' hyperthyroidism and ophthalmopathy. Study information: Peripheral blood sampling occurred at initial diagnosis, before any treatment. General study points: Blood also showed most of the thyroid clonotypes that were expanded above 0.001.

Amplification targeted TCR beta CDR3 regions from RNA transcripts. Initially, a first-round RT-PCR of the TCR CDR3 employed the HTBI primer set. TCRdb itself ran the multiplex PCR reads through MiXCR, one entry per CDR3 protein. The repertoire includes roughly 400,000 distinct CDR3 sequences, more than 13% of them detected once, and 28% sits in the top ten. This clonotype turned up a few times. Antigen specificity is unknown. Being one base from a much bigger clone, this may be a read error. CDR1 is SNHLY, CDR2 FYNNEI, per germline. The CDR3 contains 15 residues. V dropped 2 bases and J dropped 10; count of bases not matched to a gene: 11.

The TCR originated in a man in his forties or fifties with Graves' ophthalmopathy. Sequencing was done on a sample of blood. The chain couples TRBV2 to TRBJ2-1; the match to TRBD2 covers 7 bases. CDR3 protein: CASSEIREVGYEQFF. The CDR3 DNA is TGTGCCAGCAGTGAAATCCGGGAGGTTGGTTACGAGCAGTTCTTC.